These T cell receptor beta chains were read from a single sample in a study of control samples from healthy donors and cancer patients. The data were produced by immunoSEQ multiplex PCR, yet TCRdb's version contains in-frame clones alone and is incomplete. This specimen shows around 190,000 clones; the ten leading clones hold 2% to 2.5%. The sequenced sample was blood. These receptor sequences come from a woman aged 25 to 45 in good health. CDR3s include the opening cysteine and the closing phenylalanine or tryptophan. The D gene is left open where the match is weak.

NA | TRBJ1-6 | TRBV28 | CASSLLRQHSPLHF | TGTGCCAGCAGTTTGTTGCGGCAACATTCACCCCTCCACTTT
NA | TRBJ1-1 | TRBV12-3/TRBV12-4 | CASSGRYTEAFF | TGTGCCAGCTCAGGGAGGTACACTGAAGCTTTCTTT
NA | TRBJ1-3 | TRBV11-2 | CASSLGMVSGNTIYF | TGTGCCAGCAGCTTAGGTATGGTCTCCGGAAACACCATATATTTT
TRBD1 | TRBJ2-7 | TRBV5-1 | CASSFYRGFRYEQYF | TGCGCCAGCAGCTTCTACAGGGGTTTCAGGTACGAGCAGTACTTC
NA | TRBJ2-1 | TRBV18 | CASSPTEGAYNEQFF | TGTGCCAGCTCCCCCACGGAGGGGGCGTACAATGAGCAGTTCTTC
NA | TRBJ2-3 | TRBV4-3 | CASSQETSTAQYF | TGCGCCAGCAGCCAAGAGACAAGTACCGCGCAGTATTTT
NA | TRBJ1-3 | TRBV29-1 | CSVEDLGHRSGNTIYF | TGCAGCGTTGAAGATCTGGGACATCGCTCTGGAAACACCATATATTTT
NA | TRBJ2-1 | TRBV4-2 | CASSPSPRGSKYNEQFF | TGTGCCAGCAGCCCCAGCCCGCGGGGATCTAAGTACAATGAGCAGTTCTTC
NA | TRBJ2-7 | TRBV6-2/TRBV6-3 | CASSFGHEQYF | TGTGCCAGCAGTTTTGGCCACGAGCAGTACTTC
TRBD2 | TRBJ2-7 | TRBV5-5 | CASSLGISGGTYEQYF | TGTGCCAGCAGCTTGGGTATCTCGGGGGGGACCTACGAGCAGTACTTC
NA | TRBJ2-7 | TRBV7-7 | CASSSGYGSYEQYF | TGTGCTAGCAGCTCGGGGTACGGCTCCTACGAGCAGTACTTC
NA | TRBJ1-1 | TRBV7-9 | CASSLEAYGTEAFF | TGTGCCAGCAGCTTAGAGGCGTACGGCACTGAAGCTTTCTTT
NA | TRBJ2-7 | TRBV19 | CASSNSGASYEQYF | TGTGCCAGTAGTAACTCGGGAGCCTCCTACGAGCAGTACTTC
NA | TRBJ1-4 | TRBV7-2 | CATSSYGGEKLFF | TGTGCCACTTCGTCGTATGGGGGGGAAAAACTGTTTTTT
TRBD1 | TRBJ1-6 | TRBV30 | CAWSLPDRNSPLHF | TGTGCCTGGAGTTTACCGGACAGGAATTCACCCCTCCACTTT
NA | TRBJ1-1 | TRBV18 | CASSSREAEAFF | TGTGCCAGCTCATCCCGAGAGGCCGAAGCTTTCTTT
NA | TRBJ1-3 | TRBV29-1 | CSVEGASGNTIYF | TGCAGCGTCGAGGGAGCATCTGGAAACACCATATATTTT
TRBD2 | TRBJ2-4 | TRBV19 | CASSRRETSGAKNIQYF | TGTGCCAGTAGCCGAAGGGAGACTAGCGGGGCCAAAAACATTCAGTACTTC
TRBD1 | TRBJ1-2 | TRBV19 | CASSTTATGIYGYTF | TGTGCCAGTAGTACTACCGCGACAGGGATCTATGGCTACACCTTC
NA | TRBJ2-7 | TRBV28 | CASSWSYEQYF | TGTGCCAGCAGTTGGTCCTACGAGCAGTACTTC